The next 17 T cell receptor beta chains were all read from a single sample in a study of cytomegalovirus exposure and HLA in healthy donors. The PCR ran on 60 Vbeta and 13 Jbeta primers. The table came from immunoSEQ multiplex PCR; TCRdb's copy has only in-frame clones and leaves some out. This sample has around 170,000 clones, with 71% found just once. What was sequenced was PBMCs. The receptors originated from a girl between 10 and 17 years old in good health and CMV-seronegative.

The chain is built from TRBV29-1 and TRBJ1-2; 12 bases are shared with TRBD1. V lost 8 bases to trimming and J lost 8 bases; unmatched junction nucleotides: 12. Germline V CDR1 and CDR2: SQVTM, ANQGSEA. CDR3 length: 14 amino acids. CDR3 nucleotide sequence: TGCAGCACGTGGATGGGACAGGGGGCTGGGGGCTACACCTTC. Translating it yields CSTWMGQGAGGYTF. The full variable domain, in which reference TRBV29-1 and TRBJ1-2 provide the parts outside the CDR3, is SAVISQKPSRDICQRGTSLTIQCQVDSQVTMMFWYRQQPGQSLTLIATANQGSEATYESGFVIDKFPISRPNLTFSTLTVSNMSPEDSSIYLCSTWMGQGAGGYTFGSGTRLTVV.

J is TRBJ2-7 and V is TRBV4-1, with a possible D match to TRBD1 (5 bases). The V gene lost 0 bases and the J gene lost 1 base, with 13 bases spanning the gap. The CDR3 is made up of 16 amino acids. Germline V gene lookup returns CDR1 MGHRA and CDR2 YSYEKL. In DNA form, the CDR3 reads TGCGCCAGCAGCCAAGAGGCAGGGCTCATATCCTACGAGCAGTACTTC. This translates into CASSQEAGLISYEQYF.

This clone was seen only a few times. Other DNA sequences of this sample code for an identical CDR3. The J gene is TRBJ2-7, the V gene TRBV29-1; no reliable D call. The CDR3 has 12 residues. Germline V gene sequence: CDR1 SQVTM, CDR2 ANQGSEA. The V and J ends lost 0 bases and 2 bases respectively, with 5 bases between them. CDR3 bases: TGCAGCGTTGAAGATCGGGCCTACGAGCAGTACTTC. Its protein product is CSVEDRAYEQYF.

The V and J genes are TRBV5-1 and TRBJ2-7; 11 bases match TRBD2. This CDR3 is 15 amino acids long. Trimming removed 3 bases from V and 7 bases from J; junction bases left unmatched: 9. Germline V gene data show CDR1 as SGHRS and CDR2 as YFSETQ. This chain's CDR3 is CASSSLAGAREEQYF. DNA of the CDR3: TGCGCCAGCAGCTCACTAGCGGGGGCCAGGGAAGAGCAGTACTTC.

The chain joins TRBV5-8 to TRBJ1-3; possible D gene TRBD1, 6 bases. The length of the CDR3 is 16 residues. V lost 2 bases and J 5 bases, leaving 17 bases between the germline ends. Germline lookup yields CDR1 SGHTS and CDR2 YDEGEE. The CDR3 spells CASSFFPRGPRNTIYF. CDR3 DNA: TGTGCCAGCAGCTTTTTTCCCAGGGGACCTAGAAACACCATATATTTT.

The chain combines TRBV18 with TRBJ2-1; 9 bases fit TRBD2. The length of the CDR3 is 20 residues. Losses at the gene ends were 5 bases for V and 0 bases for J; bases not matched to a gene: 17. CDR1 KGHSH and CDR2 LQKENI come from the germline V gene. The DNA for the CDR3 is TGTGCCAGCTCAAGGGACTTTGATAGCGGGGGTACGGGCTCCTACAATGAGCAGTTCTTC. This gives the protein CASSRDFDSGGTGSYNEQFF. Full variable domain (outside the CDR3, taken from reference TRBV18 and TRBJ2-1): NAGVMQNPRHLVRRRGQEARLRCSPMKGHSHVYWYRQLPEEGLKFMVYLQKENIIDESGMPKERFSAEFPKEGPSILRIQQVVRGDSAAYFCASSRDFDSGGTGSYNEQFFGPGTRLTVL.

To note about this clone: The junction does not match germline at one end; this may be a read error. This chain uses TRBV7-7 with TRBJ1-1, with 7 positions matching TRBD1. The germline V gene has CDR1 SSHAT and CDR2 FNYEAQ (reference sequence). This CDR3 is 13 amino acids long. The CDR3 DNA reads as TGTGCTAGCAGCTACGACAGGGACACTGAAGCTTTCTTT. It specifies CASSYDRDTEAFF.

The CDR3 spells CASTSGEGGGAEAFF. CDR3 sequence (DNA): TGTGCCAGCACCTCCGGGGAGGGAGGGGGGGCTGAAGCTTTCTTT. The J gene is TRBJ1-1, the V gene TRBV9; maybe TRBD1 (6 bases). The CDR3 loop spans 15 amino acids. The germline gives CDR1 SGDLS, CDR2 YYNGEE. Trimming took 6 bases from V and 6 from J, leaving 21 bases between them.

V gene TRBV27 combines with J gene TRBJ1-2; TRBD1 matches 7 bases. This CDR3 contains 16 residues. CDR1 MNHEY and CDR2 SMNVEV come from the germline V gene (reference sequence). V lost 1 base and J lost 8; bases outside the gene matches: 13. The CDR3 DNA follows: TGTGCCAGCAGTTTATACAGGGGTTCGGAGGTACAGGGCTACACCTTC. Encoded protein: CASSLYRGSEVQGYTF.

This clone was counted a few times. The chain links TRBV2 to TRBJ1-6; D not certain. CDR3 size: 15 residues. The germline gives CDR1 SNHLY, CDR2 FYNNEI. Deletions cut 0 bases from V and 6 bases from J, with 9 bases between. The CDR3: CASSEARGGNSPLHF. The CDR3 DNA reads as TGTGCCAGCAGTGAAGCGCGGGGAGGTAATTCACCCCTCCACTTT.

CDR3 coding DNA: TGTGCCACCAGCACCCGACAGGGTGGTACCGGGGAGCTGTTTTTT. Its protein is CATSTRQGGTGELFF. The chain has TRBV15 and TRBJ2-2; the match to TRBD1 covers 7 bases. The V segment lost 4 bases and the J segment 5 bases; nucleotides outside the gene matches: 7. The CDR3 loop spans 15 amino acids. CDR1 LNHNV and CDR2 YYDKDF come from the germline V gene (reference sequence).

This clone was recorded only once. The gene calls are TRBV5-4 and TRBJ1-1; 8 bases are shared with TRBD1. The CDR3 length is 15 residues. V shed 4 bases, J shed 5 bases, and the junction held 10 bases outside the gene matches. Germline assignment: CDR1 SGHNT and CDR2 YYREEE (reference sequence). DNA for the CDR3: TGTGCCAGCAGCCCCAGGGACAGGTTGGTAACTGAAGCTTTCTTT. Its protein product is CASSPRDRLVTEAFF.

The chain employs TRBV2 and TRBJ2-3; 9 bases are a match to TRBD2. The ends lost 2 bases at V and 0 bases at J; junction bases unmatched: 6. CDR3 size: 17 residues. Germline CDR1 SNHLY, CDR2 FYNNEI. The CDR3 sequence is CASSEPYSGGSTDTQYF. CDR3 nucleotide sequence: TGTGCCAGCAGTGAACCCTATAGCGGGGGAAGCACAGATACGCAGTATTTT.

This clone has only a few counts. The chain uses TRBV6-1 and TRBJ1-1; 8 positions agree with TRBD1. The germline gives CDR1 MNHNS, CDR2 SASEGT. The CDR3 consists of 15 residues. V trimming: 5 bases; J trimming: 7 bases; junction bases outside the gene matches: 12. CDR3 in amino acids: CASSRFSGTGFEAFF. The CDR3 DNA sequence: TGTGCCAGCAGTAGATTTTCCGGGACAGGCTTTGAAGCTTTCTTT.

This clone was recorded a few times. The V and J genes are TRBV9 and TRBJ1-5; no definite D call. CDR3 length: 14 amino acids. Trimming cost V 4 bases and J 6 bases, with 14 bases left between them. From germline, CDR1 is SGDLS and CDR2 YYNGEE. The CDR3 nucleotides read TGTGCCAGCAGCCCCCGGGAGGAGGGTCAGCCCCAGCATTTT. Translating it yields CASSPREEGQPQHF.

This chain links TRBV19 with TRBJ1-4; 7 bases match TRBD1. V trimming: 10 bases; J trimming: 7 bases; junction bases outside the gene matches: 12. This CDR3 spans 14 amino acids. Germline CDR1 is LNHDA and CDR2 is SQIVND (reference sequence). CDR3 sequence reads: CATRGTESTEKLFF. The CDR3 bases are TGTGCCACCAGAGGGACAGAGAGTACTGAAAAACTGTTTTTT.

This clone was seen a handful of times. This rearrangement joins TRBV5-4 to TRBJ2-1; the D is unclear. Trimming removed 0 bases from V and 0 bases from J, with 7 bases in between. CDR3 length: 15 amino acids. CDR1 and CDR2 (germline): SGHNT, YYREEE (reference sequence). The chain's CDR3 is CASSLEWASYNEQFF. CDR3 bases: TGTGCCAGCAGCTTGGAGTGGGCCTCCTACAATGAGCAGTTCTTC.